Below, 6 T cell receptor beta chains from the same sample are listed, as sequenced in a study of blood T cell repertoires in COVID-19. Using immunoSEQ multiplex PCR, the repertoire was profiled, and TCRdb retains in-frame clones only, with some absent. The profile shows about 90,000 clones, 87% of them singletons. Sequencing was carried out using peripheral blood. These receptors originate from a male donor with acute or convalescent COVID-19.

The V gene is TRBV9, the J gene TRBJ1-4, with D uncertain. Germline CDR1 reads SGDLS; CDR2 reads YYNGEE. This CDR3 region has 16 residues. Trimming removed 0 bases from V and 0 bases from J, with 9 bases in between. The CDR3 DNA reads TGTGCCAGCAGCGTAGGTCCGACTCCAACTAATGAAAAACTGTTTTTT. Its translation: CASSVGPTPTNEKLFF.

The genes are TRBV6-5 and TRBJ2-2; D may be TRBD1 (6 bases). This CDR3 has 15 amino acids. The V gene lost 0 bases and the J gene lost 6 bases, with 11 bases spanning the gap. Germline CDR1 and CDR2: MNHEY and SVGAGI. DNA of the CDR3: TGTGCCAGCAGTTACTCGGTAGGGGGAGCCGGGGAGCTGTTTTTT. It specifies CASSYSVGGAGELFF.

The chain has TRBV29-1 and TRBJ1-2; perhaps TRBD1 as D (6 bases). The CDR3 is 12 amino acids. V gave up 6 bases and J gave up 8 bases, with 16 bases separating them. The germline V gene encodes CDR1 SQVTM and CDR2 ANQGSEA. The CDR3 sequence is CSVRDNTEGYTF. CDR3 nucleotide sequence: TGCAGCGTCAGGGACAATACCGAGGGCTACACCTTC.

The chain carries TRBV11-2 and TRBJ2-5, with 13 bases that match TRBD2. This CDR3 is built from 15 residues. The V and J ends lost 5 bases and 5 bases, in that order; junction bases with no gene match: 5. The germline gives CDR1 SGHAT, CDR2 FQNNGV. The CDR3 nucleotides are TGTGCCAGCAGCGTCCAGGGACTAGCGGGGGAGACCCAGTACTTC. It translates to CASSVQGLAGETQYF.

The chain links TRBV19 to TRBJ1-1, with TRBD1 matching over 7 bases. The junction had 6 bases not matched to a gene; V was cut back by 4 bases and J by 1 base. The CDR3 has 15 residues. Germline values: CDR1 LNHDA, CDR2 SQIVND (reference sequence). CDR3 DNA sequence: TGTGCCAGTAGTACCCGACAGGGCGGGAACACTGAAGCTTTCTTT. Translated, it gives CASSTRQGGNTEAFF.

The chain links TRBV2 to TRBJ1-1, with D hard to call. The CDR3 covers 15 residues. From germline, CDR1 is SNHLY and CDR2 FYNNEI. The V end lost 1 base, the J end lost 10 bases, and 19 bases lay between the germline ends. The CDR3 here is CASSEVAPLRAGAFF. The DNA for the CDR3 is TGTGCCAGCAGTGAAGTAGCCCCGTTGAGGGCCGGAGCTTTCTTT. Full variable domain (outside the CDR3, taken from reference TRBV2 and TRBJ1-1): EPEVTQTPSHQVTQMGQEVILRCVPISNHLYFYWYRQILGQKVEFLVSFYNNEISEKSEIFDDQFSVERPDGSNFTLKIRSTKLEDSAMYFCASSEVAPLRAGAFFGQGTRLTVV.